Reported below is one TCR beta chain. The antigen is unknown. V lost 3 bases and J 3 bases, leaving 14 bases between the germline ends. The CDR3 has 15 residues. CDR1 is MNHEY and CDR2 is SVGAGI in the germline V gene. These data come from a study of identical twins. Regarding the study as a whole: Surplus twin overlap in beta out-of-frame sequences was less pronounced. Reduced insertions were recorded for abundant cord blood beta clonotypes, with no such pattern in memory repertoires.

After template switching added a universal primer site, the resulting cDNA carried unique molecular identifiers. TCRdb passed the 5' RACE reads through MiXCR, listing each CDR3 protein once. The sample lists about 890,000 distinct CDR3 sequences; about 12% were seen once. The data were also submitted as part of a second study, on yellow fever vaccine responses in identical twins.

The source material was PBMCs. This TCR was sampled from a woman aged 18 to 35 in good health. The chain combines TRBV6-5 with TRBJ2-5; TRBD2 might be the D (6 bases). The CDR3 is CASSYGVLAKETQYF. DNA for the CDR3: TGTGCCAGCAGTTATGGTGTTCTAGCGAAAGAGACCCAGTACTTC.